This T cell receptor beta chain is drawn from a study of blood T cell repertoires in COVID-19. Across the study: T cells, B-cell-depleted T cells, or PBMCs provided the cDNA or gDNA that served as material.

In the original analysis: Amplified reference gene primers provided the basis for estimating nucleated cell counts. Assay: immunoSEQ multiplex PCR; the TCRdb copy retains only in-frame clones and omits some. The V and J calls and the clone size are those of that table, but D and trimming were determined from the DNA. The table records a few hundred thousand clones, 85% to 90% of them present only once. The germline CDR1 and CDR2 sequences are LGHDT and YNNKEL (reference sequence). This CDR3 spans 15 amino acids. V gave up 1 base and J gave up 8 bases; unmatched junction bases: 4. Assignment of participants to cohorts was predicated upon participant-reported clinical history.

The sequencing input was PBMCs or T cells enriched from blood (not recorded which). The V call is TRBV3-1 (or the pseudogene TRBV3-2), the J call TRBJ1-4; 10 bases line up with TRBD1. The TCR originated in a woman aged 50 to 65 who had been exposed to COVID-19. CDR3 nucleotide sequence: TGTGCCAGCAGCCAAGTAGGGACAGGGGAAGAAAAACTGTTTTTT. It specifies CASSQVGTGEEKLFF.